This T cell receptor beta chain was sequenced in a study of T cell responses to AZD1222 COVID-19 vaccine. About the study: Second-dose intervals near 4 or 12 weeks were combined.

Germline values: CDR1 MDHEN, CDR2 SYDVKM. The CDR3 totals 15 residues. V lost 6 bases, J lost 0 bases, and 12 bases lay in between. The study's findings and limits: Donors in the cohort were predominantly white British and more often female, and clonal diversity was possibly underestimated. Spike was spanned by vaccine-associated CD4 TCRs, which were dominant at 160-218 and 743-854.

TCRdb's copy holds only in-frame clones and misses some; the assay was immunoSEQ multiplex PCR. This sample has some 100,000 clones, with approximately 91% found just once. Points on this clone: Its target is unknown.

The sample in question was peripheral blood, obtained on day 0 of AZD1222 vaccination. This TCR was sampled from an adult in good health. The chain links TRBV28 to TRBJ1-3; D may be TRBD1 (5 bases). CDR3 DNA: TGTGCCAGCAGCTCGGAAGGACACTCTGGAAACACCATATATTTT. This sequence encodes CASSSEGHSGNTIYF.